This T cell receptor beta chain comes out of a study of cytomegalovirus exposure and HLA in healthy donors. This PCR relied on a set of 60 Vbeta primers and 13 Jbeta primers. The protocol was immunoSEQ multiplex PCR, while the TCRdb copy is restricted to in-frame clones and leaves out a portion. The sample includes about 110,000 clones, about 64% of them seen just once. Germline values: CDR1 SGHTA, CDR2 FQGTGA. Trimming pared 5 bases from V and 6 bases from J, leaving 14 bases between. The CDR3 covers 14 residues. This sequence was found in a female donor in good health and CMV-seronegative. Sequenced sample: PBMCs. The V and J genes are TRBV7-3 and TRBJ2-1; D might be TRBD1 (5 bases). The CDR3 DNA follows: TGTGCCAGCAGCCGTGGGGCCTGGTCCAATGAGCAGTTCTTC. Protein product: CASSRGAWSNEQFF.